This T cell receptor (beta chain) came from a study of cytomegalovirus exposure and HLA in healthy donors. Study results and caveats: Differences between HLA loci emerged in a later analysis of TCR association rates, with DRB1 most and HLA-C fewest.

This clone was picked up a small number of times. Its specificity is unknown. From germline, CDR1 is MNHNS and CDR2 SASEGT. The CDR3 is made up of 19 amino acids. J gave up 2 bases and V 5 bases, and 13 bases lay outside the gene matches. The PCR was carried out with 60 Vbeta primers and 13 Jbeta primers. The method was immunoSEQ multiplex PCR; TCRdb's version includes in-frame clones alone and lacks a portion of them. Here the sample spans about 140,000 clones, around 9.6% being singletons. The sequence was obtained from a male donor in good health and CMV-seronegative. Sequenced material: PBMCs. V and J are TRBV6-1 and TRBJ2-3, with 13 bases identical to TRBD2. DNA of the CDR3: TGTGCCAGCAGTCAAGGGACTAGCGGGGCGCCAAGGAACACAGATACGCAGTATTTT. Translating gives CASSQGTSGAPRNTDTQYF.